This TCR beta chain was retrieved from a study of T cell repertoires in cytomegalovirus infection. Overall study results and limits: People with CMV and the relevant HLA were identified by cumulative public TCR beta family frequency. HLA-C-restricted TCR beta clonotypes specific for CMV led the ex vivo response.

One entry per CDR3 protein, called by TCRdb with MiXCR from the reads. The data show 510,000 or so distinct CDR3 sequences, 26% seen once. About this clonotype: Its specificity is not known.

CDR1 is MDHEN, CDR2 SYDVKM, per germline. The V gene lost 6 bases and the J gene lost 4 bases, with 22 bases spanning the gap. The CDR3 has 17 residues. This chain links TRBV28 with TRBJ2-1; D possibly uses TRBD1 or TRBD2 (5 bases each). The sample was PBMCs. The sequence came from a human donor in good health (CMV status not recorded). Some clones in this sample may be carry-over from other donors' samples. The CDR3 nucleotides read TGTGCCAGCAGACAGTGGAGTGGGACGGGAATTTACAATGAGCAGTTCTTC. It encodes CASRQWSGTGIYNEQFF.